A single T cell receptor beta chain is shown here with its context. Its antigen is as yet unknown. As to time point: persistent/refractory GD, antithyroid drugs over 5 years with positive TRAb. With RNA extracted from PBMCs as input, the TCR library was made. Under American Thyroid Association guidelines, Graves' disease was diagnosed. CDR3 length: 13 residues. The germline V gene encodes CDR1 SGHAT and CDR2 FQNNGV. Trimming pared 5 bases from V and 5 bases from J, leaving 11 bases between. Assembly of TCR beta libraries relied on iRepertoire HTBI primers together with Arm-PCR of CDR3 regions. TCRdb redid the calling of the multiplex PCR reads with MiXCR, one entry per CDR3 protein. The sample gives some 470,000 distinct CDR3 sequences, 20% to 25% of which show up once; roughly 7.7% is in the top ten. The source of the sample is a study of regulatory T cells in long-lasting Graves disease. Notes on the study in general: Persistent disease samples used TRBV28, TRBJ1-2 and TRBJ2-5 preferentially. Patients with persistent disease shared 2,700 or so public clonotypes, outpacing the roughly 970 shared by new patients.

Material: peripheral blood mononuclear cells (PBMCs), obtained when the disease was refractory, from a patient treated with antithyroid drugs. This TCR derives from a female donor with Graves disease. The chain carries TRBV11-2 and TRBJ2-3, with D maybe TRBD1 (5 bases). The CDR3 DNA follows: TGTGCCAGCAGCCAGGGCGGTAGAGATACGCAGTATTTT. Protein product: CASSQGGRDTQYF.